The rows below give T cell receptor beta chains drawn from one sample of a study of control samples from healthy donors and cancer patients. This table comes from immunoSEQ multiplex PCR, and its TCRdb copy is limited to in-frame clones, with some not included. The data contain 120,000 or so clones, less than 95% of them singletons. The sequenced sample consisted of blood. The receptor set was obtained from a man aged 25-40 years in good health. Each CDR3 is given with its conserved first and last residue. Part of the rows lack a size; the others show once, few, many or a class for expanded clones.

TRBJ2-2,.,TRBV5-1,CASSLEDYGELFF
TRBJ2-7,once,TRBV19,CASSIDATGYYEQYF
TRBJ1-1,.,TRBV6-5,CASSYFSQVNTEAFF
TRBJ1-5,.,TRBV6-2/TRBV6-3,CASSYGLPNQPQHF
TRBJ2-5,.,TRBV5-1,CASSLGERGAYQETQYF
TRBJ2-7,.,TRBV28,CASSSPRTGFDEQYF
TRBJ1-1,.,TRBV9,CASSVWAGPNTEAFF
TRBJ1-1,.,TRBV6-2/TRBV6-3,CASSSQLNTEAFF
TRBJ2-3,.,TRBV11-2,CASSSRQTDTQYF
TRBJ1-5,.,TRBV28,CASSFMIGQPQHF
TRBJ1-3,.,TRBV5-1,CASSLVRFSGNTIYF
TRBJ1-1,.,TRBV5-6,CASSPTGLGDTEAFF
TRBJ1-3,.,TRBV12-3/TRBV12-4,CANSDIIGNTIYF
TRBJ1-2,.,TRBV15,CATSTGQTNYGYTF
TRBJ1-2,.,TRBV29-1,CSVEMVDDNYGYTF
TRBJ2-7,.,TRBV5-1,CASSLGSSGGNYEQYF
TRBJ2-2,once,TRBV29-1,CSAAGQGYTGELFF
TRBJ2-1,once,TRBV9,CASSLSGGAYNEQFF
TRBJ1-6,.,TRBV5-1,CASSFRDGLGNSPLHF
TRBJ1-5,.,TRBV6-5,CASNRRSGGGQPQHF
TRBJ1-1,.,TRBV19,CASKPPTVHTEAFF
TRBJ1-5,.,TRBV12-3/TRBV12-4,CASSPSNQPQHF
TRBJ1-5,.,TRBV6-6,CASSPRAGSNQPQHF
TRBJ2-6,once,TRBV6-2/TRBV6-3,CASSDRGAGANVLTF
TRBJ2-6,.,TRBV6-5,CASSAPGANVLTF
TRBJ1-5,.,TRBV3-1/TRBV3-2,CASSLADRRNQPQHF
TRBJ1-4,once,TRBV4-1,CASSPDRSAGGTNEKLFF
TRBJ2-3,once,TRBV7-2,CASSLVGGAGDTQYF
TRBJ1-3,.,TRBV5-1,CASSLGSSGNTIYF
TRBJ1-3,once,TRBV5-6,CASSLWQGFAGNTIYF
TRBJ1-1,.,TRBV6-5,CASRAPEAFF